This TCR beta chain was profiled in a study of cytomegalovirus exposure and HLA in healthy donors listed by TCRdb under 2017. Notes on the research overall: In an earlier analysis of 550 to 750 of the donors, roughly 300 Gb of sequence data and 90 million to 120 million unique TCR beta sequences from 180 million or so T cells were reported. Around 330 gigabases of sequencing data and around 88 million unique TCR sequences made up an early release that covered around 640 HLA-typed donors. Of the roughly 430 genotyped donors, approximately 82% fell in the genetic ancestry cluster associated with self-reported Caucasian donors. The aim of the study was to test whether cataloging public T cell receptors could identify signatures of past pathogen exposure. The study used immunosequencing to profile the T cell repertoires of approximately 640 subjects and linked those repertoires to cytomegalovirus serostatus. Along with the 666-subject first cohort, a separate validation cohort of more than 90 different subjects was used. To predict cytomegalovirus infection status, the study brought together high-throughput TCR immunosequencing, statistical association of individual TCRs with disease status, and machine learning. A later analysis re-examined previously published TCR beta repertoires from hundreds of donors and added high-resolution HLA genotyping to investigate patterns of TCR occurrence. Rather than drawing on any new phenotypic data, the later analysis identified candidate immune exposures from TCR beta sequences and the way those sequences occurred across donors. To decide whether each TCR beta V gene segment behaved as functional or pseudogenic, an earlier analysis of several hundred of the donors relied on high-throughput TCR beta sequencing. Donor age, sex, ethnicity and CMV serostatus were compiled alongside the repertoire data. Genome-wide SNP genotypes for about 60% of the roughly 700 donors were used in a later genetic analysis, which treated that subset as a discovery cohort. Every repertoire in the discovery cohort had been generated on one and the same sequencing platform. HLA typing included class I and class II loci at four-digit resolution. Typing coverage differed by locus: A, B, C, DRB1 and DQB1 were typed in about 620-630 donors, DQA1 in 522, DPA1 in approximately 600, and DPB1 in just under 480. Because of strong linkage in the cohort, 5 or 6 DR-DQ haplotypes were treated as single units for association and clustering. Among some 400 genotyped donors of the cohort, an average of about 240,000 unique TCR beta nucleotide sequences was sequenced per donor, of which 15% to 20% were non-productive.

The cohort was made up of about 670 healthy bone marrow donors. At the time of sampling, every cohort member was nominally healthy, though immune exposures that went unrecorded were likely present. The donor was CMV seronegative and was included in the group of several hundred seronegative cohort members. Every donor gave a peripheral blood sample, and the peripheral blood mononuclear cells from that sample were used for TCR beta sequencing. Genomic DNA extraction from the blood cell samples was performed with the Qiagen DNeasy Blood Extraction Kit. A note on this clone: It lacks a known antigen. An end of the junction does not agree with germline; a read error may underlie this.

Sequences SEHNR (CDR1) and FQNEAQ (CDR2) are obtained from the germline V gene (reference sequence). The CDR3 measures 12 amino acids from cysteine to phenylalanine. Just the 36-base CDR3 DNA is kept, in frame starting at base 1. Overall study outcomes, separate from this receptor: Because some donors lacked HLA typing at each locus, the association tests relied only on the typed subset. A later analysis found that most CMV-associated TCR beta chains appeared HLA-restricted, with HLA associations seemingly driven largely by CMV exposure. Several of the top co-occurrence clusters appeared to be linked to parvovirus B19, influenza, CMV and Epstein-Barr virus, according to a later analysis. Roughly uniform sequencing depth across donors was assumed in presence/absence analyses, although this assumption may not hold. In a later analysis, the rate of TCR association differed among HLA loci, with DRB1 alleles having the most associated TCRs and HLA-C alleles having the fewest. V-gene and J-gene trimming of TCR beta chains was associated with a missense DCLRE1C variant in a later genetic analysis, and the association was replicated in an independent cohort. A further reported finding was that TCR beta sequences accurately predicted the HLA-A and HLA-B alleles for most subjects in the first cohort. Immune exposure information for the cohort was limited to CMV serostatus. The earlier analysis of a few hundred of the donors excluded over 15 rarely observed V segments, including chromosome 9 orphons, because counts were too low. In a later analysis, HLA-associated TCR beta chains showed more clonal expansion and lower generation probabilities than non-associated chains that were equally common. When HLA alleles, especially DR and DQ, strongly co-occurred, attributing TCR associations to individual alleles was difficult. The 87-base-pair reads could not distinguish some IMGT-functional V segments, including TRBV6-2 and TRBV6-3, so those segments were excluded. Correlated functional status among segregating V segments might reflect linkage disequilibrium, but an unknown experimental factor could not be ruled out. At a false discovery rate of 0.05, a later analysis linked 15,000 to 20,000 TCR beta sequences to specific HLA alleles. The authors suggested that the approach could potentially be generalized to other disease states and immunological phenotypes. While some public TCRs were present in many individuals, most TCR sequences turned up only very rarely across donors. The cohort was sequenced for TCR beta chains only, and without alpha or paired-chain data the features that could be detected were limited. Cytomegalovirus status was reported to be diagnosed by the classifier with high specificity and sensitivity in both the original and validation cohorts. In an earlier analysis of more than 450 of the donors, most TCR beta V segments were observed in productive rearrangements about 87% or about 30% of the time, broadly matching IMGT annotations. A cluster of highly shared sequence variants was judged likely to be a technical artifact of the sequencing pipeline. In the study, 150 to 200 TCR beta chains were listed as associated with cytomegalovirus. Compared with the approximately 710-donor mean, donors in an Asian-associated ancestry cluster had fewer N-insertions in productive TCRs, according to a later genetic analysis. A few of the identified cytomegalovirus-associated TCR beta chains were confirmed in vitro to be specific for cytomegalovirus antigens.

Library method: the immunoSEQ multiplex PCR assay. The multiplex PCR relied on a mix of 60 forward primers for TCR Vbeta segments and 13 reverse primers for TCR Jbeta segments. The CDR3 region of rearranged TCR beta genes was amplified from genomic DNA by a multiplex PCR assay. Amplified TCR beta libraries were sequenced as 87-base-pair reads on the Illumina HiSeq System. Per the original workflow: A later analysis tallied some 79 million unique TCR beta chains across the 666 repertoires, and roughly 11 million of those chains were shared by two or more donors. Raw reads were error-corrected and collapsed into unique sequences by a nearest-neighbor algorithm in which closely related sequences were merged to remove PCR and sequencing errors. V, D and J gene segments were assigned by aligning CDR3 sequences to IMGT reference sequences. For a sequence to be retained, at least a six-nucleotide match to both a V gene segment and a J gene segment was required. Rearrangements were called productive when the CDR3 lacked stop codons and stayed in frame with V and J; all others were non-productive. Following IMGT convention, CDR3 was defined as the stretch from the second conserved V-encoded cysteine up to the conserved J-encoded phenylalanine. Sequences without an unambiguous match to a single V gene segment were excluded from the earlier analysis of 450 to 650 of the donors. In an earlier analysis of roughly 500 of the donors, V segments were called functional above 56.7% productive rearrangements and were called segregating when the between-donor standard deviation exceeded 5%. A statistical classification framework was developed to diagnose cytomegalovirus status using the catalog of TCR beta chain sequences. A later analysis assigned V and J genes by comparing TCR nucleotide sequences with IMGT/GENE-DB human TR gene sequences. Using the TCRdist pipeline, a later analysis assigned CDR3 sequences along with most-parsimonious VDJ recombination scenarios. A later analysis defined each TCR beta chain by its CDR3 amino acid sequence plus V-gene family, and excluded reads lacking a unique V-gene family. As a way to deal with suspected cross-contamination and a sequencing artifact, a later analysis dropped 450 to 600 nucleotide sequences that were highly shared and had low generation probability. A later analysis calculated a clonal expansion index for each public chain from normalized within-repertoire ranks of inferred template counts. In a later analysis, generation probabilities were computed using a VDJ recombination model fitted to out-of-frame rearrangements, and the results were checked against IGoR. In a later analysis, TCR-TCR, TCR-HLA and TCR-CMV co-occurrence was scored with hypergeometric tests, and a repertoire-size bias correction was applied to TCR pairs. A later analysis estimated false discovery rates by permuting HLA or CMV assignments 20 times. In a later analysis, co-occurring TCRs were grouped using DBSCAN, with TCRdist sequence similarity added in when clustering inside HLA-allele-positive subsets. Repertoires with fewer than 30,000 or more than 120,000 public chains, plus five repertoires with anomalous nucleotide sharing, were excluded from co-occurrence clustering. TCRdb retrieved this table from immuneACCESS and kept in-frame rearrangements only. Not all clones are present; in checked studies, unresolved V genes account for under half, and no reason is known for the remainder. That table is the source of V, J and clone size, and D and trimming were worked out from the DNA. The sample table records some 150,000 clones; about four fifths of these occur just once. The leading ten clones occupy approximately 2.8% of the sample.

The source material was PBMCs. The rearrangement combines TRBV7-9 with TRBJ1-1; the D segment could be TRBD1, given 5 matching bases. This TCR was sampled from a man aged 18 to 30 in good health and CMV-seronegative. In nucleotide form, the sequence is TGTTCCAGCAGCTTATCGGGGGCTGAAGCTTTCTTT. It specifies CSSSLSGAEAFF.